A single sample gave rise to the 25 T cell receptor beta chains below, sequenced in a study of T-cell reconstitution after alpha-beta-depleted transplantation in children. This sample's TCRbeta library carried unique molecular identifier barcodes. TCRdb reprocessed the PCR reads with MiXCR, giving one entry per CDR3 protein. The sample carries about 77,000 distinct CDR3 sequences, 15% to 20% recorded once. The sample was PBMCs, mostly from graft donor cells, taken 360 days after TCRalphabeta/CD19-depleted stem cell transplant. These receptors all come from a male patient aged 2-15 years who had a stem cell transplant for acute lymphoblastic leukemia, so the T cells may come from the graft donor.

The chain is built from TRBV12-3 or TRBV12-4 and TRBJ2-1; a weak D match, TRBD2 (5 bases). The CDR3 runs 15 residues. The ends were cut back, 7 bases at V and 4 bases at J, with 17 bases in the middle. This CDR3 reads CASTPTRAPYNEQFF. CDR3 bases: TGTGCCAGCACCCCCACTAGGGCCCCTTACAATGAGCAGTTCTTC.

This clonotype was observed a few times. The CDR3 loop reads CASSFSGDNEQFF. CDR3 DNA: TGTGCCAGCAGTTTCTCAGGGGACAATGAGCAGTTCTTC. The chain carries TRBV12-3 or TRBV12-4 and TRBJ2-1; D may be TRBD1 (6 bases). V lost 3 bases and J 5 bases, leaving 8 bases between the germline ends. The length of the CDR3 is 13 residues.

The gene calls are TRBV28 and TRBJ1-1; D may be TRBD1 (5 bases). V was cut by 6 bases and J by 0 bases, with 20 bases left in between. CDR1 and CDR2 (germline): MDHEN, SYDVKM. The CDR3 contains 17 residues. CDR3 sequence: CASRLRGVGVMNTEAFF. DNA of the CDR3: TGTGCCAGCAGACTCCGGGGGGTGGGGGTCATGAACACTGAAGCTTTCTTT.

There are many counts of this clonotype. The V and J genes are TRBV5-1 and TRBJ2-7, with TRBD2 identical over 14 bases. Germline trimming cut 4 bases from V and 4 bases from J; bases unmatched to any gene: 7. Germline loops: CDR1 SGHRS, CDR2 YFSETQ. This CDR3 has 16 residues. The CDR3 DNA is TGCGCCAGCAGCAGGGGACTAGCGGGAGTCGGTTACGAGCAGTACTTC. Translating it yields CASSRGLAGVGYEQYF.

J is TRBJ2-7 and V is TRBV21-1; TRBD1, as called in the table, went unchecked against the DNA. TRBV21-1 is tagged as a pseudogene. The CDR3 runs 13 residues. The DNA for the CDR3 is TGTGCCAGCAGCAAAGAAGGGGATTACGAGCAGTACTTC. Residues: CASSKEGDYEQYF.

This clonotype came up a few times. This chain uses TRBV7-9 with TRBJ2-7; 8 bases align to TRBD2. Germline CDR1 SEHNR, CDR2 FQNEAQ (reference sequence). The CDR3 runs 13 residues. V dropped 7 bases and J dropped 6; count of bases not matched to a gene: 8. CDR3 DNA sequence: TGTGCCAGCACCCTGACTAGCGCGGGCGAGCAGTACTTC. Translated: CASTLTSAGEQYF.

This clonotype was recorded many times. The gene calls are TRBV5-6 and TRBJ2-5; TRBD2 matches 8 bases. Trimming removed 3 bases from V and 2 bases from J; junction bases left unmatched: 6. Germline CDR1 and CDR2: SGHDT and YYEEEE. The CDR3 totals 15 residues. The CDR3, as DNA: TGTGCCAGCAGCTATATAGCTAGCGGGCAAGAGACCCAGTACTTC. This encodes CASSYIASGQETQYF.

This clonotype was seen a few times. The CDR3 here is CASSEVSRGAFRYEQYF. The CDR3 DNA reads as TGTGCCAGCAGTGAAGTCAGTCGGGGGGCGTTCCGCTACGAGCAGTACTTC. This rearrangement joins TRBV6-1 to TRBJ2-7; TRBD2 might be the D (7 bases). Germline V gene data show CDR1 as MNHNS and CDR2 as SASEGT. Trimming cost V 1 base and J 3 bases, with 19 bases left between them. The CDR3 consists of 17 residues.

The CDR3 here is CASSGLAGLDEQFF. The CDR3 DNA is TGTGCCAGCAGTGGACTAGCGGGATTGGATGAGCAGTTCTTC. This chain uses TRBV11-3 with TRBJ2-1; 12 bases align to TRBD2. Germline assignment: CDR1 SGHNT and CDR2 YENEEA. The CDR3 spans 14 residues. V gave up 6 bases and J gave up 8 bases; unmatched junction bases: 5.

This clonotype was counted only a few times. As DNA, the CDR3 is TGTGCCAGCAGTTACTCGATAGGGGCGGAGTATAGCACAGATACGCAGTATTTT. Translating it yields CASSYSIGAEYSTDTQYF. The rearrangement links TRBV6-5 to TRBJ2-3; possible D gene TRBD1, 5 bases. Germline CDR1 MNHEY, CDR2 SVGAGI. The V and J ends lost 0 bases and 0 bases respectively, with 16 bases between them. There are 18 residues in the CDR3.

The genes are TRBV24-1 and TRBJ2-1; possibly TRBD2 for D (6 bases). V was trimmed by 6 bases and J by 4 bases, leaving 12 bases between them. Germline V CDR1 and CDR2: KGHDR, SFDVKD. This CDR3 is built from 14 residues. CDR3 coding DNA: TGTGCCACCAGTAGTAGCGGCCCATACAATGAGCAGTTCTTC. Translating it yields CATSSSGPYNEQFF.

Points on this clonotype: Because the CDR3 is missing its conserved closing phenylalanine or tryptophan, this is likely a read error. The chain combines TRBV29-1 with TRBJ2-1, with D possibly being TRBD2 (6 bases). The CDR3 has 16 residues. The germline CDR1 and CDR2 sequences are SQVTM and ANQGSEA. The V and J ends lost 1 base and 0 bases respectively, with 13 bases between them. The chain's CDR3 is CSVEGGTFPSYNEQFL. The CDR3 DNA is TGCAGCGTTGAAGGAGGGACTTTCCCCTCCTACAATGAGCAGTTCTTA.

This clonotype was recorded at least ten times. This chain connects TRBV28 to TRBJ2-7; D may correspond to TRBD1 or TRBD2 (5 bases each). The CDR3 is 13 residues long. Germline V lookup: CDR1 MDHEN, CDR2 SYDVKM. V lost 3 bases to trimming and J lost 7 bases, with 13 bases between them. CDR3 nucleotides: TGTGCCAGCAGTTTCGCAGGGTCGGGGGAGCAGTACTTC. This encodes CASSFAGSGEQYF.

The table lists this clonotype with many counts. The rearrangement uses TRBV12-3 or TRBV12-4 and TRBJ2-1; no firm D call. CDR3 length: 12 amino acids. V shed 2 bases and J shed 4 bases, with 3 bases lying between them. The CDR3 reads CASSLLYNEQFF. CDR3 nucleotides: TGTGCCAGCAGTTTATTATACAATGAGCAGTTCTTC.

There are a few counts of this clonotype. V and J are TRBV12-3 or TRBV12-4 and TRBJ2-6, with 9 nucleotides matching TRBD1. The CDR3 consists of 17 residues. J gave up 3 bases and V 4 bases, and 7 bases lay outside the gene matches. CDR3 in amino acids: CASSSRDREDGANVLTF. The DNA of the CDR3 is TGTGCCAGCAGTTCCCGGGACAGGGAAGATGGGGCCAACGTCCTGACTTTC.

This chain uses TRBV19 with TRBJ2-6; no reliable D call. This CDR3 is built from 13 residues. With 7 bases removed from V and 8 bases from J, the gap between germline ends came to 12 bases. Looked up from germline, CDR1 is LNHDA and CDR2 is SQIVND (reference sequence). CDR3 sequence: CASTPRFPNVLTF. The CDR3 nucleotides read TGTGCCAGTACCCCCCGGTTTCCCAACGTCCTGACTTTC. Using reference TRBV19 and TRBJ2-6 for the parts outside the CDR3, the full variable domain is DGGITQSPKYLFRKEGQNVTLSCEQNLNHDAMYWYRQDPGQGLRLIYYSQIVNDFQKGDIAEGYSVSREKKESFPLTVTSAQKNPTAFYLCASTPRFPNVLTFGAGSRLTVL.

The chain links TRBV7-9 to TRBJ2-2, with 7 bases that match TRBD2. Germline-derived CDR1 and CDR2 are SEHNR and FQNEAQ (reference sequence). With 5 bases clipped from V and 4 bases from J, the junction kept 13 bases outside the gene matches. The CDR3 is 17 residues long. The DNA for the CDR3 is TGTGCCAGCAGCGCCCCCGGGAAAGCGGGAATCACCGGGGAGCTGTTTTTT. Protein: CASSAPGKAGITGELFF.

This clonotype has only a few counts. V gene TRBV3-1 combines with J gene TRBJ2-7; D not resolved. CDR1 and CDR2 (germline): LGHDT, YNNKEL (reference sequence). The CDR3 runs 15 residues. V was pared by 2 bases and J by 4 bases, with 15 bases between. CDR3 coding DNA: TGTGCCAGCAGCCAAAGCTACTCTATCCTGTACGAGCAGTACTTC. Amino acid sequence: CASSQSYSILYEQYF.

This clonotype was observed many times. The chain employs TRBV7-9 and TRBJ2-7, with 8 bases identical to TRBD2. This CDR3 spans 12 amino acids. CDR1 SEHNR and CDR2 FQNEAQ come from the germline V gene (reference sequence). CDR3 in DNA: TGTGCTACAGCGGGAGACGGAGACGAGCAGTACTTC. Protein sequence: CATAGDGDEQYF.

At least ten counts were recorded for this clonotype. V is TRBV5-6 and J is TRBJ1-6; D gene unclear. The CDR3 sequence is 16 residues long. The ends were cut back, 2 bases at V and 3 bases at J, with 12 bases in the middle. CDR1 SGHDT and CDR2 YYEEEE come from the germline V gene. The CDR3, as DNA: TGTGCCAGCAGCTTTTCCCTGAGGAGCTATAATTCACCCCTCCACTTT. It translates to CASSFSLRSYNSPLHF.

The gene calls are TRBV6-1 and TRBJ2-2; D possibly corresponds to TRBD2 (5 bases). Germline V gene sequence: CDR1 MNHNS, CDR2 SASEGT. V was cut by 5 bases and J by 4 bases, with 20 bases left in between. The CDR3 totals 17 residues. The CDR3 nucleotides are TGTGCCAGCAGTAAACGCCTGACGAGGGTTGGCACCGGGGAGCTGTTTTTT. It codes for CASSKRLTRVGTGELFF.

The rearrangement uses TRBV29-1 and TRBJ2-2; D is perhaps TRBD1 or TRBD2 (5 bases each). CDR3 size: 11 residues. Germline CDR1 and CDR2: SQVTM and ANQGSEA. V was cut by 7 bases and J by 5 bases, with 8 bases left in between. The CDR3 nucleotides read TGCAGCGCGTGGGGGACCGGGGAGCTGTTTTTT. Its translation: CSAWGTGELFF.

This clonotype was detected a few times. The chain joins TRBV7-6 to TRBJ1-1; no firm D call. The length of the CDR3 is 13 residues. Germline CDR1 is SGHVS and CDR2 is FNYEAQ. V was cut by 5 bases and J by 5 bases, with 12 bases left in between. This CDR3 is CASSLLPGTEAFF. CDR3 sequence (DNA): TGTGCCAGCAGCCTACTACCGGGAACTGAAGCTTTCTTT.

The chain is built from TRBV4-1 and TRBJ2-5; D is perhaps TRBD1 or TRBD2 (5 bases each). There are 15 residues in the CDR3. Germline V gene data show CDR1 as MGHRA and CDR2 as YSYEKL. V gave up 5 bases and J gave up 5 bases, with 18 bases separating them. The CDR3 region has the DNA TGCGCCAGCAGCGTCGGGGCCACTAGGTCGGAGACCCAGTACTTC. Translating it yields CASSVGATRSETQYF.

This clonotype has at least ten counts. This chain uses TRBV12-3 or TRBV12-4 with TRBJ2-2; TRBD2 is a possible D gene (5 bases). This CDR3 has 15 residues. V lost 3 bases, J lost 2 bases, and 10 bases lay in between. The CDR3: CASSFGKANTGELFF. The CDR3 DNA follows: TGTGCCAGCAGTTTCGGGAAGGCAAACACCGGGGAGCTGTTTTTT.